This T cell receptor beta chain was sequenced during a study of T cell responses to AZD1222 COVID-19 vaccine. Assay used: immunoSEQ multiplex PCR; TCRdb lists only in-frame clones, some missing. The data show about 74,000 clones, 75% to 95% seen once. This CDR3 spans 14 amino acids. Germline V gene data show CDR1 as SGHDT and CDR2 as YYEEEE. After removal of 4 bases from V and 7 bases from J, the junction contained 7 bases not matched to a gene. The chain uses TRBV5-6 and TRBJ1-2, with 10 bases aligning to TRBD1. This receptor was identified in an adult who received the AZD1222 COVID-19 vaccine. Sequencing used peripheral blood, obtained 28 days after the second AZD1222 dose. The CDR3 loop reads CASSGPGQGFGYTF. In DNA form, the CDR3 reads TGTGCCAGCAGCGGACCGGGACAGGGGTTTGGCTACACCTTC.